The 14 T cell receptor beta chains reported below all come from one sample, sequenced in a study of a mutant IDH1 vaccine in newly diagnosed glioma. The assay was immunoSEQ multiplex PCR, and TCRdb's table has in-frame clones only and misses some. The sample lists approximately 92,000 clones; around three quarters were seen once. Described time point: baseline, week 1 (first vaccination visit). Treatment reported: pre-vaccination baseline after standard-of-care therapy. The sample consisted of PBMCs, taken from a glioma patient treated with radiotherapy, temozolomide or both. The receptors come from a man aged 35-49 years with glioma.

This clone was observed at least ten times. J is TRBJ1-1 and V is TRBV7-9; D ambiguous. Trimming stripped 2 bases from V and 1 base from J, with 8 bases between. CDR3 length: 14 residues. The germline V gene has CDR1 SEHNR and CDR2 FQNEAQ (reference sequence). In DNA form, the CDR3 reads TGTGCCAGCAGCTTATTTGACGAGAACACTGAAGCTTTCTTT. Amino acid sequence: CASSLFDENTEAFF.

This chain uses TRBV5-5 with TRBJ2-7; D gene ambiguous. This CDR3 is 13 amino acids long. V dropped 0 bases and J dropped 4 bases, with 8 bases sitting between them. Per germline, CDR1 SGHKS and CDR2 YYEKEE (reference sequence). CDR3 nucleotides: TGTGCCAGCAGCTTGGTTAGGGTTTACGAGCAGTACTTC. Its protein product is CASSLVRVYEQYF.

The chain has TRBV18 and TRBJ2-7; 8 nucleotides match TRBD2. V lost 6 bases, J lost 5 bases, and 6 bases stayed unmatched. Germline CDR1 and CDR2: KGHSH and LQKENI. This CDR3 has 13 amino acids. The CDR3 region is CASSMTSDDEQYF. Here the CDR3 DNA reads TGTGCCAGCTCGATGACTAGCGATGACGAGCAGTACTTC. The whole variable domain, remainder taken from reference TRBV18 and TRBJ2-7, is NAGVMQNPRHLVRRRGQEARLRCSPMKGHSHVYWYRQLPEEGLKFMVYLQKENIIDESGMPKERFSAEFPKEGPSILRIQQVVRGDSAAYFCASSMTSDDEQYFGPGTRLTVT.

The chain is built from TRBV4-3 and TRBJ1-5, with D perhaps TRBD1 (6 bases). Trimming shortened V by 0 bases and J by 7 bases, and 16 bases separated the two germline ends. The CDR3 has 16 amino acids. Germline CDR1 and CDR2: LGHNA and YSLEER. The CDR3 DNA is TGCGCCAGCAGCCAAGACACCACCCGAAGGGGGCAGCCCCAGCATTTT. Translation gives CASSQDTTRRGQPQHF.

The V gene is TRBV7-9, the J gene TRBJ2-2; D possibly corresponds to TRBD1 (7 bases). Germline CDR1 is SEHNR and CDR2 is FQNEAQ (reference sequence). The CDR3 covers 19 residues. Trimming removed 0 bases from V and 6 bases from J, with 23 bases in between. CDR3 sequence reads: CASSLAPLLQGGFAGELFF. CDR3 coding DNA: TGTGCCAGCAGCTTAGCCCCACTCCTCCAGGGGGGCTTCGCCGGGGAGCTGTTTTTT.

The genes are TRBV5-1 and TRBJ1-3; no definite D call. CDR3 size: 15 residues. Trimming shortened V by 0 bases and J by 0 bases, and 7 bases separated the two germline ends. CDR1 is SGHRS, CDR2 YFSETQ, per germline. CDR3 in amino acids: CASSLEITSGNTIYF. The CDR3 region has the DNA TGCGCCAGCAGCTTGGAGATTACCTCTGGAAACACCATATATTTT.

This clone was observed a single time. The chain carries TRBV7-3 and TRBJ1-5; D ambiguous. Germline V gene data show CDR1 as SGHTA and CDR2 as FQGTGA. Deletions cut 2 bases from V and 8 bases from J, with 10 bases between. The CDR3 runs 13 residues. The DNA for the CDR3 is TGTGCCAGCAGCTTATTTGCGGGGAAGCCCCAGCATTTT. It specifies CASSLFAGKPQHF.

The chain is built from TRBV7-2 and TRBJ2-7; perhaps TRBD1 as D (5 bases). Germline-derived CDR1 and CDR2 are SGHTA and FQGNSA. Trimming cost V 4 bases and J 2 bases, with 12 bases left between them. This CDR3 is built from 14 residues. The chain's CDR3 is CASSSTVITYEQYF. CDR3 in DNA: TGTGCCAGCAGCTCGACAGTAATCACCTACGAGCAGTACTTC. Using reference TRBV7-2 and TRBJ2-7 for the parts outside the CDR3, the full variable domain is GAGVSQSPSNKVTEKGKDVELRCDPISGHTALYWYRQSLGQGLEFLIYFQGNSAPDKSGLPSDRFSAERTGGSVSTLTIQRTQQEDSAVYLCASSSTVITYEQYFGPGTRLTVT.

Judged by abundance, this clone is medium-sized. This chain joins TRBV19 and TRBJ1-5; D perhaps matches TRBD1 (6 bases). This CDR3 region has 13 residues. The V gene's germline CDR1 is LNHDA and CDR2 SQIVND (reference sequence). Between the trimmed V and J ends, which lost 5 bases and 5 bases, there was a span of 10 bases. The CDR3: CASSGRGHQPQHF. CDR3 DNA sequence: TGTGCCAGTAGTGGCCGGGGGCATCAGCCCCAGCATTTT.

This CDR3 reads CASSEVTDNEQFF. The CDR3 bases are TGTGCCAGCAGTGAAGTGACGGACAATGAGCAGTTCTTC. This chain connects TRBV6-1 to TRBJ2-1; no reliable D call. V shed 1 base and J shed 5 bases, with 6 bases lying between them. Germline CDR1 and CDR2: MNHNS and SASEGT. CDR3 length: 13 amino acids.

The chain joins TRBV18 to TRBJ2-6; unclear D gene. V was cut by 3 bases and J by 0 bases, with 6 bases left in between. This CDR3 is 15 amino acids long. Germline values: CDR1 KGHSH, CDR2 LQKENI. The CDR3 DNA sequence: TGTGCCAGCTCACCTGGCAACTCTGGGGCCAACGTCCTGACTTTC. Its translation: CASSPGNSGANVLTF.

This rearrangement joins TRBV29-1 to TRBJ2-5; D is undetermined. With 0 bases removed from V and 6 bases from J, the gap between germline ends came to 14 bases. The CDR3 extends over 14 amino acids. CDR1 SQVTM and CDR2 ANQGSEA come from the germline V gene. The chain's CDR3 is CSVEDRKGVKTQYF. The CDR3 DNA reads as TGCAGCGTTGAAGATCGGAAGGGTGTAAAGACCCAGTACTTC.

Only one count was recorded for this clone. The rearrangement joins TRBV6-6 to TRBJ2-7; the match to TRBD1 covers 7 bases. The trim removed 3 bases at V and 2 bases at J, leaving 4 bases unmatched. Germline CDR1 MNHNY, CDR2 SVGAGI (reference sequence). The CDR3 is 14 amino acids. CDR3 region: CASSYTGVAYEQYF. CDR3 in DNA: TGTGCCAGCAGTTATACAGGGGTAGCCTACGAGCAGTACTTC.

This chain links TRBV29-1 with TRBJ2-1; 10 positions match TRBD2. Germline CDR1 is SQVTM and CDR2 is ANQGSEA. This CDR3 comprises 13 residues. Germline trimming cut 4 bases from V and 10 bases from J; bases unmatched to any gene: 7. CDR3 nucleotide sequence: TGCAGCGTTGCGATAGCGGGAGGAGGCGAGCAGTTCTTC. Translation: CSVAIAGGGEQFF.